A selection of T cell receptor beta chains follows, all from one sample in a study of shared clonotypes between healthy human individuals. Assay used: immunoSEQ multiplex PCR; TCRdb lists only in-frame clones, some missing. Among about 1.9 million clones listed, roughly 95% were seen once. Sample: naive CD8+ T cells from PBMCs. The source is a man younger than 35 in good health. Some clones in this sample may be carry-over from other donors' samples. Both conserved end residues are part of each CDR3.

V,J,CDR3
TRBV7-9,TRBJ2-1,CASRKLQGAEQFF
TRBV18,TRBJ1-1,CASSPAREVGNTEAFF
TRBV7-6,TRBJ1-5,CASSFGTGLYSNQPQHF
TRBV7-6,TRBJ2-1,CASSLEAGEYNEQFF
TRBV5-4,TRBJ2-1,CASSLFSGRPPYNEQFF
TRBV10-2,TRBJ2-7,CASSESFSRDYEQYF
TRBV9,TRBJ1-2,CASSGGGPYGYTF
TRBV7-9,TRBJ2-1,CARDRAGGSHEQFF
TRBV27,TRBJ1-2,CASLDRGGGDSIGYTF
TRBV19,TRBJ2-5,CASSIGWDRPKETQYF
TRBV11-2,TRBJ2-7,CASSPPVGDFSYEQYF
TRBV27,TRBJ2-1,CASNVHGSRRNEQFF
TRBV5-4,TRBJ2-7,CASSVILGQGADEQYF
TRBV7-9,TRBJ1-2,CASSLATGYGYTF
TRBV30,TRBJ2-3,CAWSITISGRGTQYF
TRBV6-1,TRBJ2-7,CASSPGPIQYF
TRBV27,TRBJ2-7,CASSLTSGRYEQYF
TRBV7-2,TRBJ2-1,CASSLLDGNEQFF
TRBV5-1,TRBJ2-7,CASSLGPDSYEQYF
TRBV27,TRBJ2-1,CASSILGESSYNEQFF
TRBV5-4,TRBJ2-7,CATTMGRDEQYF
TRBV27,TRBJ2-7,CASSPTPGGYWIHEQYF
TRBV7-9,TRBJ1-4,CASSTISDRGDEKLFF
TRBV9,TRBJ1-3,CASSVGRVFSGNTIYF
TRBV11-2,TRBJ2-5,CASRPRRDGQETQYF
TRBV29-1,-,CSVRGLRTGPEQYF
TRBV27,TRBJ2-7,CASSLLSGQGINEQYF
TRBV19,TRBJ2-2,CASRYGLAGAKTGELFF
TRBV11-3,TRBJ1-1,CASSLVFEGEAFF
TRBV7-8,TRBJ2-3,CASSEGTSALLDTQYF
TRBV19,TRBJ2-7,CASSMGLAGAYEQYF
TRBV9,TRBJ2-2,CASSTSPRTSNTGELFF
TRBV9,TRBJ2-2,CASSPISEEELFF
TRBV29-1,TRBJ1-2,CSVEWADGAINYGYTF
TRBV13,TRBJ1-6,CASSEWINNSPLHF
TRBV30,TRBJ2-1,CASPGTGKGYNEQFF
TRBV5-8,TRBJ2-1,CASSDIRGYNEQFF
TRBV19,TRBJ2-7,CASSIFAGPYEQYF
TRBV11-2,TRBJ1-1,CASSLAAVLNTEAFF
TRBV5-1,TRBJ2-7,CASSFLGMTGGSYEQYF
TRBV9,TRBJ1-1,CASSERTGTENTEAFF
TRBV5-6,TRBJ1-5,CASSRTESNQPQHF
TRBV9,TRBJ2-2,CASSVWRNTGELFF
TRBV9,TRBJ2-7,CASSVDGGTTGYEQYF
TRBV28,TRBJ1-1,CASSLFRGEAFF
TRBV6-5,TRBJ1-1,CASSPDSRWNTEAFF
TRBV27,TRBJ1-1,CASSLGTGEAFF
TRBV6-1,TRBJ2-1,CASSVPRGSYNEQFF
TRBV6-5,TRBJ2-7,CASSSGTGGLEQYF
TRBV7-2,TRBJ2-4,CASSPSGGVAKNIQYF
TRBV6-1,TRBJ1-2,CASSEEMGAGNGYTF
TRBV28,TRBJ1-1,CASSLKTFNTEAFF
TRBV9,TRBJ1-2,CASSVGGDNYGYTF